These 11 T cell receptor beta chains were sequenced from one sample in a study of T cells in Graves' hyperthyroidism and ophthalmopathy. RNA transcripts provided the source from which TCR beta CDR3 regions were amplified. First-round RT-PCR of the TCR CDR3 relied on the HTBI primer set. Using its own MiXCR run on the multiplex PCR reads, TCRdb lists one record per CDR3 protein. The table lists hundreds of thousands of distinct CDR3 sequences, around 20% of them singletons. The sample was blood. These receptors all stem from a man aged 30 to 45 with Graves' ophthalmopathy.

A few counts support this clonotype. V gene TRBV6-1 combines with J gene TRBJ2-3, with TRBD2 as a possible D gene (5 bases). The V end was cut by 6 bases, the J end by 6 bases, with 19 bases between. The germline V gene has CDR1 MNHNS and CDR2 SASEGT. CDR3 length equals 15 residues. The CDR3 DNA reads as TGTGCCAGCAGGAGGGATTTAAAAAGAGCGGATACGCAGTATTTT. It encodes CASRRDLKRADTQYF.

V usage is TRBV29-1 and J usage is TRBJ1-3; D remains ambiguous. Germline V gives CDR1 SQVTM, CDR2 ANQGSEA. Trimming removed 7 bases from V and 3 bases from J, with 10 bases in between. The CDR3 has 12 residues. DNA for the CDR3: TGCAGCGCTCAATTAAATGGAAACACCATATATTTT. The encoded protein is CSAQLNGNTIYF.

V usage is TRBV6-5 and J usage is TRBJ2-2; D call uncertain. V gave up 2 bases and J gave up 4 bases, with 5 bases separating them. The CDR3 has 13 amino acids. CDR1 MNHEY and CDR2 SVGAGI come from the germline V gene. CDR3 region: CASSYALTGELFF. DNA for the CDR3: TGTGCCAGCAGTTACGCGCTCACCGGGGAGCTGTTTTTT.

In this sample, this clonotype turned up many times. The chain is built from TRBV7-2 and TRBJ2-3; 11 bases are shared with TRBD2. The CDR3 totals 17 residues. Trimming cost V 2 bases and J 5 bases; bases outside gene matches: 9. Germline CDR1 is SGHTA and CDR2 is FQGNSA. CDR3 region: CASSLSPRLAGRDTQYF. CDR3 DNA sequence: TGTGCCAGCAGCTTATCCCCCCGACTAGCGGGGAGAGATACGCAGTATTTT.

At least ten counts were recorded for this clonotype. The rearrangement joins TRBV28 to TRBJ2-3; the D gene could be TRBD1 or TRBD2 (5 bases each). The V gene's germline CDR1 is MDHEN and CDR2 SYDVKM. CDR3 length equals 14 residues. Trimming stripped 1 base from V and 2 bases from J, with 7 bases between. DNA of the CDR3: TGTGCCAGCAGTTTATCGGGGCCCACAGATACGCAGTATTTT. Residues: CASSLSGPTDTQYF.

V gene TRBV28 combines with J gene TRBJ2-1; 16 bases agree with TRBD2. V gave up 5 bases and J gave up 6 bases; unmatched junction bases: 7. This CDR3 is built from 17 residues. CDR1 and CDR2 from the germline V gene are MDHEN and SYDVKM. The CDR3 loop is CASSQPGLAGGFNEQFF. CDR3 nucleotide sequence: TGTGCCAGCAGTCAACCGGGACTAGCGGGAGGGTTCAATGAGCAGTTCTTC.

There are many counts of this clonotype. This chain links TRBV30 with TRBJ2-7, with 8 bases lining up with TRBD2. In germline, CDR1 is GTSNPN, CDR2 SVGIG (reference sequence). The ends lost 1 base at V and 5 bases at J; junction bases unmatched: 4. The CDR3 consists of 13 residues. This CDR3 is CAWSAGGPNEQYF. CDR3 nucleotide sequence: TGTGCCTGGAGTGCGGGAGGGCCCAACGAGCAGTACTTC.

This clonotype occurred a few times. The chain uses TRBV20-1 and TRBJ1-5; D unclear. This CDR3 spans 15 amino acids. Germline V CDR1 and CDR2: DFQATT, SNEGSKA (reference sequence). V was shortened by 2 bases and J by 5 bases, with 16 bases between the two germline ends. In DNA, the CDR3 is TGCAGTGCTAGATCGGCCCACAGCTTGGATCAGCCCCAGCATTTT. Protein sequence: CSARSAHSLDQPQHF.

The chain uses TRBV6-2 or TRBV6-3 and TRBJ2-7, with 7 bases that match TRBD1. The junction had 6 bases not matched to a gene; V was cut back by 2 bases and J by 2 bases. Germline CDR1 MNHEY, CDR2 SVGEGT. This CDR3 has 15 residues. CDR3 nucleotides: TGTGCCAGCAGTTACGGATTAGGGGGCACCTACGAGCAGTACTTC. Protein product: CASSYGLGGTYEQYF.

This clonotype was recorded many times. The V call is TRBV12-3 or TRBV12-4, the J call TRBJ1-5, with a weak D call TRBD1 (5 bases). The CDR3 has 16 residues. V lost 1 base, J lost 3 bases, and 13 bases lay in between. CDR3: CASSLVGQGNNQPQHF. The CDR3 DNA reads as TGTGCCAGCAGTTTAGTAGGGCAGGGAAACAATCAGCCCCAGCATTTT.

This clonotype was observed many times. The gene calls are TRBV28 and TRBJ2-7; D call uncertain. CDR3 size: 12 residues. Trimming removed 6 bases at V and 0 bases at J, with 6 bases between. The germline CDR1 and CDR2 sequences are MDHEN and SYDVKM. CDR3: CASSFSSYEQYF. The CDR3 coding sequence is TGTGCCAGCAGCTTTAGCTCCTACGAGCAGTACTTC.